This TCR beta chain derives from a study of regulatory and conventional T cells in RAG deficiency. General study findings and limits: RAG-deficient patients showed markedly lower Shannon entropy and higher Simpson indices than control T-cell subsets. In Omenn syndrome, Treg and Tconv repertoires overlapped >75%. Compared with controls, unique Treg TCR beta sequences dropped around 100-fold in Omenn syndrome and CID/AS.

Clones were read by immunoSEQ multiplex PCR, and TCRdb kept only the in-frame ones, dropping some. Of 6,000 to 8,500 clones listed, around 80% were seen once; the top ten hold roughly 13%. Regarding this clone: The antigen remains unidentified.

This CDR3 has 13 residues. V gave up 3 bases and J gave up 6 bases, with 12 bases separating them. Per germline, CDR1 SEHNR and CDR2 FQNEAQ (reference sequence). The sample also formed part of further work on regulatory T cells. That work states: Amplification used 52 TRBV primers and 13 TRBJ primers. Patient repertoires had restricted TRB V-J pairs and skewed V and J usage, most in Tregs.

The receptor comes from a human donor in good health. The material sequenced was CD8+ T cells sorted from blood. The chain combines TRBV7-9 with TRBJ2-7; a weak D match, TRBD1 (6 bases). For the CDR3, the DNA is TGTGCCAGCAGCTTGGACCAAGGGGGCGAGCAGTACTTC. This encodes CASSLDQGGEQYF.